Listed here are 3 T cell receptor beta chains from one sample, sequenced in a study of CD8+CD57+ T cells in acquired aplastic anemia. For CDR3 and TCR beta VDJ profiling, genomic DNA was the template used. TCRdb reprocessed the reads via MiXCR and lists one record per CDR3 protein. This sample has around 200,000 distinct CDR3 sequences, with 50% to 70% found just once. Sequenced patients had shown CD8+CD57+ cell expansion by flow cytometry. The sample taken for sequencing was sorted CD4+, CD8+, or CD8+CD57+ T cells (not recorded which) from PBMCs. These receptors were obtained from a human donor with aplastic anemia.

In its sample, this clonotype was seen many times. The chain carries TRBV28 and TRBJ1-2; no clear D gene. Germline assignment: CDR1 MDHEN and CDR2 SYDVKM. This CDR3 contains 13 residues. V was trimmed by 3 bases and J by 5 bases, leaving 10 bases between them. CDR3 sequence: CASSFPSEYGYTF. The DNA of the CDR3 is TGTGCCAGCAGTTTTCCCTCAGAGTATGGCTACACCTTC.

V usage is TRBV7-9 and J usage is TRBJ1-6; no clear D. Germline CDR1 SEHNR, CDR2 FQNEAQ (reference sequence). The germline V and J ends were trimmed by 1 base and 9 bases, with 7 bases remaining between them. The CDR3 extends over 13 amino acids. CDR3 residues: CASSLDVFSPLHF. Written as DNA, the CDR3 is TGTGCCAGCAGCTTAGATGTGTTTTCACCCCTCCACTTT.

CDR3 in amino acids: CASSYSHGSSYEQYF. The CDR3 DNA sequence: TGTGCCAGCAGTTACTCACATGGATCCTCCTACGAGCAGTACTTC. This rearrangement joins TRBV9 to TRBJ2-7; D unresolved. V was pared by 5 bases and J by 0 bases, with 15 bases between. Germline CDR1 and CDR2: SGDLS and YYNGEE. CDR3 length equals 15 residues.